A single sample gave rise to the 19 T cell receptor beta chains below, sequenced in a study of shared clonotypes between healthy human individuals. Clones were sequenced by immunoSEQ multiplex PCR, and TCRdb holds only the in-frame ones, with some missing. In the table there are over 2 million clones, 80% to 95% of which are singletons. Sample: naive CD4+ T cells from PBMCs. As to subset: CD45RA+ positively selected. All receptors derive from a young man in good health. Some clones in this sample may be carry-over from other donors' samples.

V is TRBV5-4 and J is TRBJ2-7; the D gene is possibly TRBD1 (7 bases). This CDR3 contains 14 residues. Trimming left V 5 bases short and J 7 bases short, with 19 bases between. The germline gives CDR1 SGHNT, CDR2 YYREEE (reference sequence). The CDR3 loop reads CASRRAGPGGEQYF. The CDR3 DNA is TGTGCCAGCAGGAGAGCAGGGCCAGGGGGGGAGCAGTACTTC.

The V gene is TRBV5-6, the J gene TRBJ2-7, with D perhaps matching TRBD1 or TRBD2 (5 bases each). Deletions cut 1 base from V and 6 bases from J, with 11 bases between. Germline CDR1 and CDR2: SGHDT and YYEEEE. CDR3 size: 13 residues. The DNA of the CDR3 is TGTGCCAGCAGCTTGTCGAGGGGCGGCGAGCAGTACTTC. Translated: CASSLSRGGEQYF.

Only one count was recorded for this clone. This sequence joins TRBV7-2 and TRBJ2-2; TRBD2 matches 13 bases. The junction had 3 bases not matched to a gene; V was cut back by 1 base and J by 1 base. This CDR3 is 18 amino acids long. The germline V gene has CDR1 SGHTA and CDR2 FQGNSA. The CDR3 DNA follows: TGTGCCAGCAGCTTAGTTCGGACTAGCGGGGGGAACACCGGGGAGCTGTTTTTT. It translates to CASSLVRTSGGNTGELFF.

This chain joins TRBV11-2 and TRBJ1-1; no clear D. V was clipped by 2 bases and J by 11 bases, with 9 bases between them. CDR1 SGHAT and CDR2 FQNNGV come from the germline V gene. The CDR3 spans 11 residues. CDR3: CASSLRVEAFF. In nucleotides, the CDR3 is TGTGCCAGCAGCTTACGGGTGGAGGCTTTCTTT.

V and J are TRBV5-1 and TRBJ2-1; D is undetermined. Per germline, CDR1 SGHRS and CDR2 YFSETQ. V shed 0 bases and J shed 5 bases, with 9 bases lying between them. The CDR3 loop spans 14 amino acids. Here the CDR3 reads CASSLEAGNNEQFF. As DNA, the CDR3 is TGCGCCAGCAGCTTGGAGGCAGGAAACAATGAGCAGTTCTTC. The entire variable domain, with the rest obtained from reference TRBV5-1 and TRBJ2-1, is as follows: KAGVTQTPRYLIKTRGQQVTLSCSPISGHRSVSWYQQTPGQGLQFLFEYFSETQRNKGNFPGRFSGRQFSNSRSEMNVSTLELGDSALYLCASSLEAGNNEQFFGPGTRLTVL.

The rearrangement uses TRBV2 and TRBJ1-4; 7 nucleotides line up with TRBD1. The junction had 2 bases not matched to a gene; V was cut back by 2 bases and J by 5 bases. There are 14 residues in the CDR3. Germline V gene lookup returns CDR1 SNHLY and CDR2 FYNNEI. CDR3 region: CASSERTGNEKLFF. CDR3 coding DNA: TGTGCCAGCAGTGAAAGGACAGGAAATGAAAAACTGTTTTTT.

This clone was observed once. The rearrangement uses TRBV5-1 and TRBJ2-7; unclear D gene. CDR1 SGHRS and CDR2 YFSETQ come from the germline V gene. The V and J ends lost 3 bases and 1 base respectively, with 14 bases between them. The CDR3 runs 15 residues. CDR3 sequence (DNA): TGCGCCAGCAGCTCCCCCGGGCAGGCATCCTACGAGCAGTACTTC. It translates to CASSSPGQASYEQYF. Drawing the rest from reference TRBV5-1 and TRBJ2-7, the complete variable domain is KAGVTQTPRYLIKTRGQQVTLSCSPISGHRSVSWYQQTPGQGLQFLFEYFSETQRNKGNFPGRFSGRQFSNSRSEMNVSTLELGDSALYLCASSSPGQASYEQYFGPGTRLTVT.

The chain is built from TRBV28 and TRBJ1-4, with D possibly being TRBD1 (5 bases). CDR3 length: 17 residues. Trimming shortened V by 4 bases and J by 4 bases, and 19 bases separated the two germline ends. Germline CDR1 and CDR2: MDHEN and SYDVKM. The CDR3 spells CASSSPHSPGGNEKLFF. CDR3 DNA sequence: TGTGCCAGCAGTTCTCCTCACAGCCCGGGGGGTAATGAAAAACTGTTTTTT.

This rearrangement joins TRBV6-1 to TRBJ2-4, with D unclear. CDR1 and CDR2 from the germline V gene are MNHNS and SASEGT. The CDR3 totals 20 residues. V was shortened by 1 base and J by 0 bases, with 22 bases between the two germline ends. In DNA form, the CDR3 reads TGTGCCAGCAGTGAAGTGGCTACGTCAGGAAGAACGCTAGCCAAAAACATTCAGTACTTC. The encoded protein is CASSEVATSGRTLAKNIQYF.

J is TRBJ2-7 and V is TRBV5-1; 10 positions agree with TRBD1. With 4 bases clipped from V and 3 bases from J, the junction kept 4 bases outside the gene matches. CDR1 SGHRS and CDR2 YFSETQ come from the germline V gene. The CDR3 sequence is 14 residues long. The CDR3 is CASSPDRGDYEQYF. DNA of the CDR3: TGCGCCAGCAGCCCGGACAGGGGGGACTACGAGCAGTACTTC.

The chain links TRBV27 to TRBJ2-7; no firm D call. The V end lost 2 bases, the J end lost 0 bases, and 8 bases lay between the germline ends. This CDR3 has 14 amino acids. CDR1 and CDR2 (germline): MNHEY, SMNVEV (reference sequence). CDR3 DNA: TGTGCCAGCAGTTTAAAAGTATACTCCTACGAGCAGTACTTC. Amino acid sequence: CASSLKVYSYEQYF.

This clone was found once. The chain recombines TRBV6-6 with TRBJ1-4; D gene unclear. Germline V lookup: CDR1 MNHNY, CDR2 SVGAGI (reference sequence). CDR3 size: 15 residues. V was pared by 2 bases and J by 4 bases, with 11 bases between. CDR3 nucleotide sequence: TGTGCCAGCAGTTACGACGAGGGTTTTAATGAAAAACTGTTTTTT. Its protein product is CASSYDEGFNEKLFF.

The chain is built from TRBV9 and TRBJ2-2; 8 bases are a match to TRBD1. CDR3 length: 15 residues. Germline CDR1 and CDR2: SGDLS and YYNGEE. J gave up 6 bases and V 3 bases, and 7 bases lay outside the gene matches. For the CDR3, the DNA is TGTGCCAGCAGCGGGCCGACAGGGGCGGCCGGGGAGCTGTTTTTT. It specifies CASSGPTGAAGELFF.

This clone occurred a few times. This rearrangement joins TRBV7-3 to TRBJ1-1; D is uncertain. This CDR3 comprises 15 residues. V lost 3 bases and J 1 base, leaving 12 bases between the germline ends. The germline CDR1 and CDR2 sequences are SGHTA and FQGTGA. This CDR3 reads CASSLGKAANTEAFF. CDR3 nucleotides: TGTGCCAGCAGCTTGGGGAAGGCGGCGAACACTGAAGCTTTCTTT.

This chain uses TRBV28 with TRBJ1-1; no clear D. The CDR3 length is 13 residues. Deletions cut 5 bases from V and 1 base from J, with 8 bases between. Germline V gene sequence: CDR1 MDHEN, CDR2 SYDVKM. The CDR3: CASSPVANTEAFF. CDR3 sequence (DNA): TGTGCCAGCAGTCCCGTGGCGAACACTGAAGCTTTCTTT.

This chain links TRBV7-2 with TRBJ1-1; D gene ambiguous. The CDR3 is 11 residues long. Trimming stripped 5 bases from V and 6 bases from J, with 7 bases between. Germline V gene sequence: CDR1 SGHTA, CDR2 FQGNSA. In DNA, the CDR3 is TGTGCCAGCAGCCTATTTTCTGAAGCTTTCTTT. Translation gives CASSLFSEAFF.

This sequence joins TRBV7-9 and TRBJ1-4; TRBD1 matches at 8 bases. The trim removed 5 bases at V and 6 bases at J, leaving 5 bases unmatched. CDR1 is SEHNR, CDR2 FQNEAQ, per germline (reference sequence). The CDR3 totals 14 residues. The DNA of the CDR3 is TGTGCCAGCAGCCGAGGGACAGGACATGAAAAACTGTTTTTT. Translation: CASSRGTGHEKLFF. Together with reference TRBV7-9 and TRBJ1-4, the CDR3 gives the full variable domain: DTGVSQNPRHKITKRGQNVTFRCDPISEHNRLYWYRQTLGQGPEFLTYFQNEAQLEKSRLLSDRFSAERPKGSFSTLEIQRTEQGDSAMYLCASSRGTGHEKLFFGSGTQLSVL.

The chain recombines TRBV5-6 with TRBJ2-6; D possibly matches TRBD1 or TRBD2 (5 bases each). The V end lost 2 bases, the J end lost 0 bases, and 15 bases lay between the germline ends. This CDR3 is 18 amino acids long. CDR1 SGHDT and CDR2 YYEEEE come from the germline V gene. The CDR3 bases are TGTGCCAGCAGCTTAGGCTCAGGGAGCTACTCTGGGGCCAACGTCCTGACTTTC. It is translated as CASSLGSGSYSGANVLTF.

J is TRBJ1-5 and V is TRBV10-3; a weak D match, TRBD1 (5 bases). V was clipped by 2 bases and J by 1 base, with 18 bases between them. CDR3 length equals 18 residues. Per germline, CDR1 ENHRY and CDR2 SYGVKD. The chain's CDR3 is CAISEQLLQAGSNQPQHF. In DNA form, the CDR3 reads TGTGCCATCAGTGAGCAACTCTTACAGGCAGGGAGCAATCAGCCCCAGCATTTT.